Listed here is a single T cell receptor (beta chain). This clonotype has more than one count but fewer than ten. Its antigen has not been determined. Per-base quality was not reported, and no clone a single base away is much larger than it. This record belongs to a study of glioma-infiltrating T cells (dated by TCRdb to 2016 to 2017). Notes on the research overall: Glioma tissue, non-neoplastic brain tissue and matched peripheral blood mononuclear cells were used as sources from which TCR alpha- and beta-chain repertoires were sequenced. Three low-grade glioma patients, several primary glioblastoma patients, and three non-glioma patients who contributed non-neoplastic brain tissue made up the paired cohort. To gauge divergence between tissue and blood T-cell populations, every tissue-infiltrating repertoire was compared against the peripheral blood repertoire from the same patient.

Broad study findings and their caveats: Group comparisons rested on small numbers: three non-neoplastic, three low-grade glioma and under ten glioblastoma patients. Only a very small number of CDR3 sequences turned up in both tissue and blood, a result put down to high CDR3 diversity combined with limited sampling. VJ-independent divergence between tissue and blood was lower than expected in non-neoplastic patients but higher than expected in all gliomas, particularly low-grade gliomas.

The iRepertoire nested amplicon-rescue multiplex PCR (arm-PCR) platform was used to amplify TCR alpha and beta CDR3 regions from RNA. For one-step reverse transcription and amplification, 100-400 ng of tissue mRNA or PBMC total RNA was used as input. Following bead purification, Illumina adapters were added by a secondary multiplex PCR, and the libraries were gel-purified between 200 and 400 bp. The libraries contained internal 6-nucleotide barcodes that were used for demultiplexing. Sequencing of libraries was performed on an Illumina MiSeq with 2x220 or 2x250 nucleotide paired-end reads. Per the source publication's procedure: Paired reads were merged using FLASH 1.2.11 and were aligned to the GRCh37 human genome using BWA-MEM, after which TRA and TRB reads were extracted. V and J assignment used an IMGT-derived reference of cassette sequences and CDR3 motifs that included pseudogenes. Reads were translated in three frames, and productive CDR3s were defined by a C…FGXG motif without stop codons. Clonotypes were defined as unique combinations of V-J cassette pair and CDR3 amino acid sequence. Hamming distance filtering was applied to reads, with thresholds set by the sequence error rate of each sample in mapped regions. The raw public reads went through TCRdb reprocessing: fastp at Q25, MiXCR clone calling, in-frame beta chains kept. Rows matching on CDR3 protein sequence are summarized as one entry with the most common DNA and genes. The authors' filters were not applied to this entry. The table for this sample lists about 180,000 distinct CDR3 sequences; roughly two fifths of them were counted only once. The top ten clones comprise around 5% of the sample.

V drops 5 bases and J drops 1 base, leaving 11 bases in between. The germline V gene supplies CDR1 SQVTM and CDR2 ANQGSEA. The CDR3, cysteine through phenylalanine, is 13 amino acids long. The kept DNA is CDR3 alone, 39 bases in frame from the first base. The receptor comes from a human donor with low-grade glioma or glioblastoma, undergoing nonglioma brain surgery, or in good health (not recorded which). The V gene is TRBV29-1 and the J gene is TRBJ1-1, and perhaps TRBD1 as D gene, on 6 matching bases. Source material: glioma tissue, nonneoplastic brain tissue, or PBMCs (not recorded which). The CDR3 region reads CSVNRERNTEAFF. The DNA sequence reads TGCAGCGTTAACAGGGAGCGGAACACTGAAGCTTTCTTT.